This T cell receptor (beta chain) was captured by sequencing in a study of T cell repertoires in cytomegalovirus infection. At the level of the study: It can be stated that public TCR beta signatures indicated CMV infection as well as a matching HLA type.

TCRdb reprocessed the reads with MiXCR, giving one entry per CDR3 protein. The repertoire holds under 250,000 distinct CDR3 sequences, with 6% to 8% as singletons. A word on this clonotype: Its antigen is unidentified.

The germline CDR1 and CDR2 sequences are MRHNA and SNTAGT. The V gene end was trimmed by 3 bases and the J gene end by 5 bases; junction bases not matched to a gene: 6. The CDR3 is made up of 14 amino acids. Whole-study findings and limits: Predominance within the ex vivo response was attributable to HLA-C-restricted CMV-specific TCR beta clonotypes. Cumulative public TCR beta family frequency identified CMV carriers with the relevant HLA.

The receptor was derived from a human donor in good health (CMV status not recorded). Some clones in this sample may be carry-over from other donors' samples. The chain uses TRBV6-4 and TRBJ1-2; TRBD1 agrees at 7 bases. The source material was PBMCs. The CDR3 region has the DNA TGTGCCAGCAGTGAAGGGGGCAGGGGATATGGCTACACCTTC. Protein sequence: CASSEGGRGYGYTF.